This T cell receptor (beta chain) is drawn from a study of cytomegalovirus exposure and HLA in healthy donors. As to this clone: The target antigen is unknown.

Study observations and caveats: Presence/absence analyses assumed roughly uniform sequencing depth across donors. After further analysis at a later stage, 16,951 TCR beta sequences were associated with HLA alleles at 0.05 false discovery rate. Most sequenced TCRs were rare (though some public TCRs occurred in many donors).

V dropped 1 base and J dropped 5 bases, with 8 bases sitting between them. The CDR3 loop spans 14 amino acids. Per the germline V gene, CDR1 is SEHNR and CDR2 is FQNEAQ (reference sequence). This PCR relied on a set of 60 Vbeta primers and 13 Jbeta primers. In the original analysis: In a later analysis, around 10 million of 60 million to 80 million unique beta chains occurred in at least two donors. Produced via immunoSEQ multiplex PCR; TCRdb's table is partial and in-frame only. The V and J calls and clone size were taken over from that table, and D and trimming were inferred from the DNA. The sample lists 100,000 to 150,000 clones, about 78% seen once, with approximately 4.2% in the top ten.

This TCR was sampled from a man aged 50 to 59 in good health and CMV-seropositive. Sequencing was performed on PBMCs. This chain joins TRBV7-9 and TRBJ1-4; D ambiguous. In nucleotides, the CDR3 is TGTGCCAGCAGCTTAGTCGGAGGGAATGAAAAACTGTTTTTT. Translation gives CASSLVGGNEKLFF.